This is a list of T cell receptor beta chains from one sample in a study of cytomegalovirus exposure and HLA in healthy donors. This table comes from immunoSEQ multiplex PCR, and its TCRdb copy is limited to in-frame clones, with some not included. The repertoire holds around 150,000 clones, with approximately 82% as singletons. Specimen: PBMCs. These receptors originate from a man aged 25 to 40 in good health and CMV-seropositive. Each CDR3 is given with its conserved first and last residue. D genes are given only for firm matches. A row's size may be missing; if present it is once, few, many or a size class.

j_call: TRBJ1-2; v_call: TRBV27; d_call: .; clone_size: .; cdr3_nt: TGTGCCAGCAGTGCGCCGGGACTTACCGGTAACTATGGCTACACCTTC; cdr3_aa: CASSAPGLTGNYGYTF
j_call: TRBJ2-7; v_call: TRBV7-8; d_call: TRBD2; clone_size: .; cdr3_nt: TGTGCCAGCAGCCTCGGGACTAGCGGGAGTGGGTACGAGCAGTACTTC; cdr3_aa: CASSLGTSGSGYEQYF
j_call: TRBJ2-3; v_call: TRBV7-2; d_call: .; clone_size: .; cdr3_nt: TGTGCCAGCAGCTTAGGGATTCATCCCGTCTGGAGTCCGGATACGCAGTATTTT; cdr3_aa: CASSLGIHPVWSPDTQYF
j_call: TRBJ2-3; v_call: TRBV7-2; d_call: TRBD1; clone_size: .; cdr3_nt: TGTGCCAGCAGCTTCCGGGACAGGGGGTATGATACGCAGTATTTT; cdr3_aa: CASSFRDRGYDTQYF
j_call: TRBJ2-7; v_call: TRBV6-1; d_call: .; clone_size: .; cdr3_nt: TGTGCCAGCAACCCGACAGGTTGGAACGAGCAGTACTTC; cdr3_aa: CASNPTGWNEQYF
j_call: TRBJ2-1; v_call: TRBV29-1; d_call: .; clone_size: .; cdr3_nt: TGCAGCGTTGGCGGGGGCCCTACCTACAATGAGCAGTTCTTC; cdr3_aa: CSVGGGPTYNEQFF
j_call: TRBJ2-1; v_call: TRBV15; d_call: .; clone_size: .; cdr3_nt: TGTGCCACCAGCAGAGATCCTAACAATGAGCAGTTCTTC; cdr3_aa: CATSRDPNNEQFF
j_call: TRBJ1-4; v_call: TRBV29-1; d_call: TRBD1; clone_size: .; cdr3_nt: TGCAGCGCGATGGAGAGGGGGCTGTTTAATGAAAAACTGTTTTTT; cdr3_aa: CSAMERGLFNEKLFF
j_call: TRBJ1-1; v_call: TRBV14; d_call: .; clone_size: .; cdr3_nt: TGTGCCAGCAGCCAAGAACGGGGGGCATGGAGAACTGAAGCTTTCTTT; cdr3_aa: CASSQERGAWRTEAFF
j_call: TRBJ1-5; v_call: TRBV6-1; d_call: TRBD1; clone_size: .; cdr3_nt: TGTGCCAGCAGTGACGGAACAGGGGGCAATCAGCCCCAGCATTTT; cdr3_aa: CASSDGTGGNQPQHF
j_call: TRBJ1-1; v_call: TRBV27; d_call: .; clone_size: .; cdr3_nt: TGTGCCAGCAGTCAAGTCGGTAAGATGAACACTGAAGCTTTCTTT; cdr3_aa: CASSQVGKMNTEAFF
j_call: TRBJ2-1; v_call: TRBV5-6; d_call: .; clone_size: .; cdr3_nt: TGTGCCAGCAGCTCTTCAGGGGGGCGCGGGTACAATGAGCAGTTCTTC; cdr3_aa: CASSSSGGRGYNEQFF
j_call: TRBJ2-3; v_call: TRBV11-2; d_call: .; clone_size: once; cdr3_nt: TGTGCCAGCAGAGGGCGGACCTTGGGGGGAGATACGCAGTATTTT; cdr3_aa: CASRGRTLGGDTQYF
j_call: TRBJ2-3; v_call: TRBV5-1; d_call: .; clone_size: .; cdr3_nt: TGCGCCAGCAGCGCCACCCCTACTAGTGATACGCAGTATTTT; cdr3_aa: CASSATPTSDTQYF
j_call: TRBJ2-1; v_call: TRBV27; d_call: TRBD1; clone_size: once; cdr3_nt: TGTGCCAGCGGAACCGGGACAGCATACAATGAGCAGTTCTTC; cdr3_aa: CASGTGTAYNEQFF
j_call: TRBJ2-2; v_call: TRBV5-1; d_call: .; clone_size: .; cdr3_nt: TGCGCCAGCAGCTTTGGACTACGGTACACCGGGGAGCTGTTTTTT; cdr3_aa: CASSFGLRYTGELFF
j_call: TRBJ1-1; v_call: TRBV11-2; d_call: TRBD1; clone_size: .; cdr3_nt: TGTGCCAGCAGCTTAGAGGGGACAGGAAGGACTGAAGCTTTCTTT; cdr3_aa: CASSLEGTGRTEAFF
j_call: TRBJ1-1; v_call: TRBV5-1; d_call: .; clone_size: .; cdr3_nt: TGCGCCAGCAGGTGGCAGGAGAACACTGAAGCTTTCTTT; cdr3_aa: CASRWQENTEAFF
j_call: TRBJ1-5; v_call: TRBV9; d_call: .; clone_size: .; cdr3_nt: TGTGCCAGCAGCGTGGAGAGGCAAAATCAGCCCCAGCATTTT; cdr3_aa: CASSVERQNQPQHF
j_call: TRBJ2-7; v_call: TRBV7-9; d_call: TRBD2; clone_size: once; cdr3_nt: TGTGCCAGCAGCAAGAGCGGGAGTGCGGACGAGCAGTACTTC; cdr3_aa: CASSKSGSADEQYF
j_call: TRBJ2-2; v_call: TRBV29-1; d_call: .; clone_size: .; cdr3_nt: TGCAGCGCCGGGGGAACACTAGCCGGGGAGCTGTTTTTT; cdr3_aa: CSAGGTLAGELFF
j_call: TRBJ2-1; v_call: TRBV7-2; d_call: TRBD1; clone_size: .; cdr3_nt: TGTGCCAGCAGCCCCCGGACAGGGACCTACAATGAGCAGTTCTTC; cdr3_aa: CASSPRTGTYNEQFF
j_call: TRBJ2-2; v_call: TRBV5-4; d_call: .; clone_size: .; cdr3_nt: TGTGCCAGCAGCCCTGACCTCAGGGTCAGCGGGGAGCTGTTTTTT; cdr3_aa: CASSPDLRVSGELFF
j_call: TRBJ1-1; v_call: TRBV30; d_call: TRBD1; clone_size: once; cdr3_nt: TGTGCCTGGAGTTCCGGGGGGACAGGGAGGGCGGAAGCTTTCTTT; cdr3_aa: CAWSSGGTGRAEAFF
j_call: TRBJ1-5; v_call: TRBV19; d_call: TRBD1; clone_size: .; cdr3_nt: TGTGCCAGTAGTATAGTCCCGGGACAGGGTATTCAGCCCCAGCATTTT; cdr3_aa: CASSIVPGQGIQPQHF
j_call: TRBJ2-3; v_call: TRBV6-6; d_call: .; clone_size: .; cdr3_nt: TGTGCCAGCAGGAACGGACAGCGCACAGATACGCAGTATTTT; cdr3_aa: CASRNGQRTDTQYF
j_call: TRBJ1-1; v_call: TRBV7-2; d_call: .; clone_size: many; cdr3_nt: TGTGCCAGCAGCTTAGGGACATACACTGAAGCTTTCTTT; cdr3_aa: CASSLGTYTEAFF
j_call: TRBJ2-5; v_call: TRBV5-1; d_call: TRBD1; clone_size: .; cdr3_nt: TGCGCCAGCAGCTCGGGACAGCTTTACCAAGAGACCCAGTACTTC; cdr3_aa: CASSSGQLYQETQYF
j_call: TRBJ2-7; v_call: TRBV5-1; d_call: .; clone_size: .; cdr3_nt: TGCGCCAGCAGCTTCGGGGGGCGGGACGAGCAGTACTTC; cdr3_aa: CASSFGGRDEQYF
j_call: TRBJ1-3; v_call: TRBV11-2; d_call: .; clone_size: once; cdr3_nt: TGTGCCAGCAGCCGCGCGGGCCGGGCGGACACCATATATTTT; cdr3_aa: CASSRAGRADTIYF
j_call: TRBJ2-2; v_call: TRBV6-1; d_call: TRBD2; clone_size: .; cdr3_nt: TGTGCCGGGCTAACTTTCCGGGGGGCCGGGGAGCTGTTTTTT; cdr3_aa: CAGLTFRGAGELFF
j_call: TRBJ2-7; v_call: TRBV6-5; d_call: .; clone_size: once; cdr3_nt: TGTGCCAGCAGGGGTGGGGGCTGGCTCGAGCAGTACTTC; cdr3_aa: CASRGGGWLEQYF
j_call: TRBJ2-1; v_call: TRBV21-1; d_call: .; clone_size: .; cdr3_nt: TGTGCCAGCAGCTCCCCAGCCCCCCTAGCTGGGGATGAGCAGTTCTTC; cdr3_aa: CASSSPAPLAGDEQFF
j_call: TRBJ1-2; v_call: TRBV6-1; d_call: .; clone_size: .; cdr3_nt: TGTGCCAGCAGTGCCCCGGCGGGGATCTACTATGGCTACACCTTC; cdr3_aa: CASSAPAGIYYGYTF
j_call: TRBJ2-1; v_call: TRBV5-6; d_call: TRBD2; clone_size: few; cdr3_nt: TGTGCCAGCAGCTCTTCGGGACTAGCGGGATGGGGGAATGAGCAGTTCTTC; cdr3_aa: CASSSSGLAGWGNEQFF
j_call: TRBJ2-3; v_call: TRBV5-4; d_call: TRBD2; clone_size: .; cdr3_nt: TGTGCCAGCAGCTTGGAGGCGGGGGGGGGTTACAGCACAGATACGCAGTATTTT; cdr3_aa: CASSLEAGGGYSTDTQYF
j_call: TRBJ1-3; v_call: TRBV19; d_call: TRBD1; clone_size: .; cdr3_nt: TGTGCCAGTACCATCCAGGGGGTAGACGGCACCATATATTTT; cdr3_aa: CASTIQGVDGTIYF
j_call: TRBJ1-2; v_call: TRBV9; d_call: TRBD1; clone_size: .; cdr3_nt: TGTGCCAGCAGCGTAGATCCAGGGGGCGGGGATGGCTACACCTTC; cdr3_aa: CASSVDPGGGDGYTF
j_call: TRBJ1-1; v_call: TRBV6-6; d_call: TRBD1; clone_size: .; cdr3_nt: TGTGCCAGCAGTAAGACAGGGGACATGAACACTGAAGCTTTCTTT; cdr3_aa: CASSKTGDMNTEAFF
j_call: TRBJ2-1; v_call: TRBV29-1; d_call: TRBD2; clone_size: .; cdr3_nt: TGCAGCGTCGCGGAGGGACTAGCGGAGGGGGAGGATGAGCAGTTCTTC; cdr3_aa: CSVAEGLAEGEDEQFF
j_call: TRBJ2-7; v_call: TRBV7-3; d_call: TRBD2; clone_size: few; cdr3_nt: TGTGCCAGCAGCTTAAGTAGCGGGAGAAGCGAGCAGTACTTC; cdr3_aa: CASSLSSGRSEQYF
j_call: TRBJ2-5; v_call: TRBV5-4; d_call: TRBD2; clone_size: .; cdr3_nt: TGTGCCAGCAGCTTGGGAGGCGGGGGGCAGACCCAGTACTTC; cdr3_aa: CASSLGGGGQTQYF
j_call: TRBJ1-2; v_call: TRBV28; d_call: .; clone_size: .; cdr3_nt: TGTGCCAGCAAATCACAAATTAACTATGGCTACACCTTC; cdr3_aa: CASKSQINYGYTF
j_call: TRBJ1-5; v_call: TRBV19; d_call: .; clone_size: .; cdr3_nt: TGTGCCAGTAGTATACAGGCAGCCGGAGGGCCCCAGCATTTT; cdr3_aa: CASSIQAAGGPQHF
j_call: TRBJ2-5; v_call: TRBV27; d_call: TRBD2; clone_size: once; cdr3_nt: TGTGCCAGCAGTTCCCCGGGACTAGGTCGCCAAGAGACCCAGTACTTC; cdr3_aa: CASSSPGLGRQETQYF
j_call: TRBJ2-7; v_call: TRBV7-2; d_call: TRBD2; clone_size: .; cdr3_nt: TGTGCCAGCAGCCCTTCGAGCGGGAGCTCCTACGAGCAGTACTTC; cdr3_aa: CASSPSSGSSYEQYF
j_call: TRBJ1-5; v_call: TRBV6-4; d_call: TRBD1; clone_size: .; cdr3_nt: TGTGCCAGCAGTGACCGGTGGGAAGGACAGGCAAAACAGCCCCAGCATTTT; cdr3_aa: CASSDRWEGQAKQPQHF
j_call: TRBJ2-7; v_call: TRBV14; d_call: .; clone_size: .; cdr3_nt: TGTGCCAGCAGCCAAGAGAGGGACTACGAGCAGTACTTC; cdr3_aa: CASSQERDYEQYF
j_call: TRBJ2-6; v_call: TRBV5-1; d_call: .; clone_size: .; cdr3_nt: TGCGCCAGCAGCTTGGAGAGGCGGCCCTCTGGGGCCAACGTCCTGACTTTC; cdr3_aa: CASSLERRPSGANVLTF
j_call: TRBJ1-1; v_call: TRBV27; d_call: .; clone_size: .; cdr3_nt: TGTGCCAGCAGTTTAGGAGGGCACACTGAAGCTTTCTTT; cdr3_aa: CASSLGGHTEAFF
j_call: TRBJ2-5; v_call: TRBV7-2; d_call: TRBD2; clone_size: .; cdr3_nt: TGTGCCAGCAGCTTAGCGCTGTCTAGCGGGAGGGGGGCGACCCAGTACTTC; cdr3_aa: CASSLALSSGRGATQYF
j_call: TRBJ1-3; v_call: TRBV11-2; d_call: .; clone_size: .; cdr3_nt: TGTGCCAGCAGCTTCCCAGGATCTGGAAACACCATATATTTT; cdr3_aa: CASSFPGSGNTIYF
j_call: TRBJ2-1; v_call: TRBV5-4; d_call: TRBD1; clone_size: .; cdr3_nt: TGTGCCAGCAGCTGGGGGACAGGGAGCGCAGGTGAGCAGTTCTTC; cdr3_aa: CASSWGTGSAGEQFF